The 29 T cell receptor beta chains in this list originate from one sample, sequenced in a study of OX40 agonist ivuxolimab in advanced cancers. TCRdb keeps only in-frame clones here, not all; method: immunoSEQ multiplex PCR. Of tens of thousands of clones in the sample, roughly 88% were seen once. The sample here was CD4+ or CD8+ T cells sorted from blood, taken in a trial of the OX40 agonist ivuxolimab. These receptors all stem from an adult with an advanced solid tumor such as melanoma, head and neck, liver or kidney cancer.

The chain is built from TRBV28 and TRBJ2-7; D may correspond to TRBD1 or TRBD2 (5 bases each). CDR3 size: 14 residues. The germline V gene encodes CDR1 MDHEN and CDR2 SYDVKM. Trimming removed 2 bases from V and 0 bases from J, with 8 bases in between. The CDR3 sequence: CASSLGGVSYEQYF. For the CDR3, the DNA is TGTGCCAGCAGTTTAGGGGGTGTCTCCTACGAGCAGTACTTC.

V and J are TRBV11-3 and TRBJ2-1; 11 bases align to TRBD2. Germline CDR1 and CDR2: SGHNT and YENEEA. V lost 11 bases to trimming and J lost 2 bases; unmatched junction nucleotides: 8. CDR3 length: 15 residues. The CDR3 region has the DNA TGTGCCCGCCCCTATAGCGGGAGGGCCTACAATGAGCAGTTCTTC. It yields the protein CARPYSGRAYNEQFF.

Only one count was recorded for this clone. This same CDR3 is encoded by further DNA sequences in the sample. J is TRBJ2-7 and V is TRBV19, with TRBD1 matching 9 bases. Germline CDR1 LNHDA, CDR2 SQIVND (reference sequence). CDR3 size: 14 residues. The V gene end was trimmed by 8 bases and the J gene end by 3 bases; junction bases not matched to a gene: 8. In DNA, the CDR3 is TGTGCCAGTTCCGGGAGGACAGGGGACTACGAGCAGTACTTC. Translating it yields CASSGRTGDYEQYF.

The chain recombines TRBV5-1 with TRBJ2-1; unclear D gene. Trimming stripped 2 bases from V and 0 bases from J, with 12 bases between. Germline lookup yields CDR1 SGHRS and CDR2 YFSETQ. The CDR3 extends over 16 amino acids. CDR3 DNA sequence: TGCGCCAGCAGCTTTGGGAACTCAAACTCCTACAATGAGCAGTTCTTC. Protein: CASSFGNSNSYNEQFF.

This sequence joins TRBV15 and TRBJ2-1; 10 nucleotides align to TRBD2. In germline, CDR1 is LNHNV, CDR2 YYDKDF (reference sequence). CDR3 size: 16 residues. With 2 bases clipped from V and 8 bases from J, the junction kept 9 bases outside the gene matches. The CDR3 nucleotides are TGTGCCACCAGCAGACGTAGCGGGAGGCTAATCGATGAGCAGTTCTTC. This gives the protein CATSRRSGRLIDEQFF.

V usage is TRBV5-1 and J usage is TRBJ2-3; 7 bases fit TRBD2. The germline gives CDR1 SGHRS, CDR2 YFSETQ. CDR3 size: 14 residues. The trim removed 2 bases at V and 6 bases at J, leaving 6 bases unmatched. The CDR3 reads CASSFSSSGDTQYF. Here the CDR3 DNA reads TGCGCCAGCAGCTTCTCGTCTAGCGGTGATACGCAGTATTTT.

A word on this clone: Other DNA sequences in the sample encode the same CDR3. The V call is TRBV7-2, the J call TRBJ2-1; D not certain. Trimming shortened V by 6 bases and J by 0 bases, and 12 bases separated the two germline ends. This CDR3 comprises 15 residues. CDR1 and CDR2 from the germline V gene are SGHTA and FQGNSA. The CDR3 loop reads CASSPDSSSYNEQFF. The CDR3, as DNA: TGTGCCAGCAGTCCAGACTCGAGCTCCTACAATGAGCAGTTCTTC.

This clone was recorded a few times. The chain recombines TRBV6-5 with TRBJ2-7; D uncertain. CDR3 length: 15 amino acids. Looked up from germline, CDR1 is MNHEY and CDR2 is SVGAGI. Trimming took off 2 bases at V and 2 bases at J, with 13 bases between the two ends. The CDR3 sequence is CASSYGSAYAYEQYF. The DNA for the CDR3 is TGTGCCAGCAGTTACGGGTCAGCCTATGCCTACGAGCAGTACTTC.

The CDR3 DNA sequence: TGTGCCAGCAGTGGGAGTCGAGCCAAAAACATTCAGTACTTC. Encoded protein: CASSGSRAKNIQYF. The chain couples TRBV27 to TRBJ2-4; D is possibly TRBD2 (5 bases). The germline CDR1 and CDR2 sequences are MNHEY and SMNVEV (reference sequence). The V gene lost 5 bases and the J gene lost 0 bases, with 8 bases spanning the gap. The CDR3 consists of 14 residues.

This chain connects TRBV7-2 to TRBJ2-7; D remains ambiguous. Trimming left V 3 bases short and J 0 bases short, with 9 bases between. Germline CDR1 SGHTA, CDR2 FQGNSA. This CDR3 is built from 14 residues. The CDR3 loop reads CASSFRYSSYEQYF. DNA for the CDR3: TGTGCCAGCAGCTTCAGGTATAGCTCCTACGAGCAGTACTTC.

In the case of this clone: Other nucleotide sequences in the sample specify the same CDR3. V usage is TRBV5-6 and J usage is TRBJ2-7, with D perhaps matching TRBD1 or TRBD2 (5 bases each). The CDR3 contains 14 residues. Trimming removed 4 bases from V and 6 bases from J, with 17 bases in between. Per germline, CDR1 SGHDT and CDR2 YYEEEE. DNA for the CDR3: TGTGCCAGCAGCATCCGTTCTGGGGCGGGCGAGCAGTACTTC. Amino acids: CASSIRSGAGEQYF.

This clone was seen a handful of times. The genes are TRBV5-1 and TRBJ2-7; 9 nucleotides align to TRBD2. The germline V gene has CDR1 SGHRS and CDR2 YFSETQ. CDR3 length equals 12 residues. V shed 5 bases, J shed 5 bases, and the junction held 2 bases outside the gene matches. The CDR3 spells CASSLAGHEQYF. In DNA, the CDR3 is TGCGCCAGCAGTCTAGCGGGGCACGAGCAGTACTTC.

In its sample, this clone was seen once. The chain's CDR3 is CATSREVAGGRSYEQFF. CDR3 sequence (DNA): TGTGCCACCAGCAGAGAGGTCGCGGGAGGGCGTTCGTATGAGCAGTTCTTC. This chain connects TRBV15 to TRBJ2-1, with TRBD2 identical over 9 bases. The CDR3 runs 17 residues. Germline loops: CDR1 LNHNV, CDR2 YYDKDF (reference sequence). V gave up 0 bases and J gave up 8 bases; unmatched junction bases: 11.

The chain uses TRBV5-4 and TRBJ2-4; 9 bases align to TRBD2. The germline V gene has CDR1 SGHNT and CDR2 YYREEE (reference sequence). The junction had 13 bases not matched to a gene; V was cut back by 10 bases and J by 8 bases. The CDR3 runs to 14 residues. Written as DNA, the CDR3 is TGTGCCGCTCGAGCGGGGGGAAGAAGGGACATTCAGTACTTC. This translates into CAARAGGRRDIQYF.

The CDR3 spells CASSLQSGLAGVEYEQYF. In DNA, the CDR3 is TGCGCCAGCAGCTTGCAGTCGGGACTAGCGGGAGTCGAATACGAGCAGTACTTC. J is TRBJ2-7 and V is TRBV5-1, with TRBD2 identical over 14 bases. The CDR3 length is 18 residues. CDR1 is SGHRS, CDR2 YFSETQ, per germline. Losses at the gene ends were 1 base for V and 4 bases for J; bases not matched to a gene: 10.

The chain recombines TRBV27 with TRBJ2-1; D possibly corresponds to TRBD2 (5 bases). Trimming took off 5 bases at V and 7 bases at J, with 24 bases between the two ends. The CDR3 is 17 amino acids. Per germline, CDR1 MNHEY and CDR2 SMNVEV (reference sequence). The CDR3 spells CASSRTWTRGGRNEQFF. The CDR3 DNA follows: TGTGCCAGCAGTCGCACATGGACTCGTGGCGGGCGAAATGAGCAGTTCTTC.

The chain couples TRBV10-3 to TRBJ2-2; 9 bases agree with TRBD2. This CDR3 is built from 15 residues. Germline V CDR1 and CDR2: ENHRY, SYGVKD. The ends lost 6 bases at V and 6 bases at J; junction bases unmatched: 8. CDR3 protein: CAIRARLAEAGELFF. CDR3 sequence (DNA): TGTGCCATCAGGGCTCGACTAGCGGAGGCCGGGGAGCTGTTTTTT.

The CDR3 protein is CSASSPDTQYF. CDR3 DNA: TGCAGTGCTAGTTCTCCGGATACGCAGTATTTT. The chain combines TRBV20-1 with TRBJ2-3; D ambiguous. Trimming pared 3 bases from V and 6 bases from J, leaving 7 bases between. The CDR3 contains 11 residues. Germline lookup yields CDR1 DFQATT and CDR2 SNEGSKA (reference sequence).

CDR3 sequence: CASGFSSGNNEQFF. The CDR3 nucleotides read TGTGCTAGTGGTTTTTCTAGCGGGAACAATGAGCAGTTCTTC. The chain uses TRBV12-5 and TRBJ2-1, with 9 bases aligning to TRBD2. The junction had 2 bases not matched to a gene; V was cut back by 3 bases and J by 5 bases. The germline CDR1 and CDR2 sequences are LGHNT and FRNRAP. CDR3 size: 14 residues. Combining the CDR3 with reference TRBV12-5 and TRBJ2-1 gives the whole variable domain DARVTQTPRHKVTEMGQEVTMRCQPILGHNTVFWYRQTMMQGLELLAYFRNRAPLDDSGMPKDRFSAEMPDATLATLKIQPSEPRDSAVYFCASGFSSGNNEQFFGPGTRLTVL.

The CDR3 DNA reads TGTGCCAGCAGCTTAGCTCTTGGTAGCGGGATGCCCCAGTACTTC. As protein: CASSLALGSGMPQYF. The chain uses TRBV7-2 and TRBJ2-5, with 8 bases matching TRBD2. The junction had 9 bases not matched to a gene; V was cut back by 0 bases and J by 9 bases. CDR3 length equals 15 residues. Germline CDR1 reads SGHTA; CDR2 reads FQGNSA.

V usage is TRBV7-2 and J usage is TRBJ2-1, with D unresolved. The V and J ends lost 5 bases and 5 bases respectively, with 10 bases between them. The CDR3 spans 13 residues. Germline assignment: CDR1 SGHTA and CDR2 FQGNSA. The CDR3 bases are TGTGCCAGCAGCAAAGGACCCAACAATGAGCAGTTCTTC. Its protein product is CASSKGPNNEQFF. Complete variable domain (other parts from reference TRBV7-2 and TRBJ2-1): GAGVSQSPSNKVTEKGKDVELRCDPISGHTALYWYRQSLGQGLEFLIYFQGNSAPDKSGLPSDRFSAERTGGSVSTLTIQRTQQEDSAVYLCASSKGPNNEQFFGPGTRLTVL.

This chain joins TRBV6-1 and TRBJ2-5; 9 positions agree with TRBD2. The CDR3 contains 16 residues. The V gene's germline CDR1 is MNHNS and CDR2 SASEGT. V lost 1 base and J lost 5; bases outside the gene matches: 8. The CDR3 nucleotides are TGTGCCAGCAGTGAAGGGGCGGGGACTAGCTTGGAGACCCAGTACTTC. Translating it yields CASSEGAGTSLETQYF.

The chain is built from TRBV28 and TRBJ2-3; D perhaps matches TRBD1 (5 bases). CDR1 and CDR2 (germline): MDHEN, SYDVKM. Trimming pared 8 bases from V and 3 bases from J, leaving 12 bases between. This CDR3 spans 13 amino acids. In nucleotides, the CDR3 is TGTGCCAGCGAATTCAGGGTGACAGATACGCAGTATTTT. This gives the protein CASEFRVTDTQYF.

This chain joins TRBV27 and TRBJ2-2; TRBD2 agrees at 9 bases. Trimming took 0 bases from V and 4 from J; bases not matched to a gene: 0. Per the germline V gene, CDR1 is MNHEY and CDR2 is SMNVEV (reference sequence). CDR3 length equals 15 residues. The CDR3 loop is CASSLSLAGTGELFF. The CDR3 nucleotides read TGTGCCAGCAGTTTATCACTAGCGGGCACCGGGGAGCTGTTTTTT.

This chain joins TRBV30 and TRBJ2-2; D not resolved. Trimming removed 4 bases from V and 1 base from J, with 13 bases in between. The CDR3 runs to 15 residues. In germline, CDR1 is GTSNPN, CDR2 SVGIG (reference sequence). The CDR3 here is CAWTGRVGNTGELFF. The CDR3 nucleotides read TGTGCCTGGACAGGCCGGGTCGGGAACACCGGGGAGCTGTTTTTT.

The chain combines TRBV19 with TRBJ2-1; 11 bases align to TRBD2. Per the germline V gene, CDR1 is LNHDA and CDR2 is SQIVND (reference sequence). This CDR3 contains 17 residues. CDR3: CKPTGGSSGRPVREQFF. The CDR3 DNA follows: TGTAAGCCCACAGGGGGCTCTAGCGGGAGGCCCGTCCGAGAGCAGTTCTTC.

J is TRBJ2-1 and V is TRBV7-2; D may be TRBD1 (5 bases). Per germline, CDR1 SGHTA and CDR2 FQGNSA. V lost 4 bases, J lost 9 bases, and 13 bases lay in between. The CDR3 spans 13 residues. This CDR3 is CASSWVQGTEQFF. DNA for the CDR3: TGTGCCAGCAGCTGGGTTCAGGGTACTGAGCAGTTCTTC.

This chain connects TRBV19 to TRBJ2-2; tentative D call: TRBD1 (6 bases). The CDR3 is made up of 14 amino acids. Germline-derived CDR1 and CDR2 are LNHDA and SQIVND (reference sequence). Trimming took 5 bases from V and 5 from J, leaving 12 bases between them. CDR3 sequence: CASSLAGATGELFF. The DNA for the CDR3 is TGTGCCAGTAGTCTCGCAGGGGCGACCGGGGAGCTGTTTTTT.

The J gene is TRBJ2-1, the V gene TRBV25-1; TRBD1 matches 7 bases. The CDR3 extends over 13 amino acids. Germline V CDR1 and CDR2: MGHDK, SYGVNS. The trim removed 4 bases at V and 6 bases at J, leaving 3 bases unmatched. The CDR3 coding sequence is TGTGCCAGCAGTGGACAGGGTGCCAATGAGCAGTTCTTC. Amino acid sequence: CASSGQGANEQFF.